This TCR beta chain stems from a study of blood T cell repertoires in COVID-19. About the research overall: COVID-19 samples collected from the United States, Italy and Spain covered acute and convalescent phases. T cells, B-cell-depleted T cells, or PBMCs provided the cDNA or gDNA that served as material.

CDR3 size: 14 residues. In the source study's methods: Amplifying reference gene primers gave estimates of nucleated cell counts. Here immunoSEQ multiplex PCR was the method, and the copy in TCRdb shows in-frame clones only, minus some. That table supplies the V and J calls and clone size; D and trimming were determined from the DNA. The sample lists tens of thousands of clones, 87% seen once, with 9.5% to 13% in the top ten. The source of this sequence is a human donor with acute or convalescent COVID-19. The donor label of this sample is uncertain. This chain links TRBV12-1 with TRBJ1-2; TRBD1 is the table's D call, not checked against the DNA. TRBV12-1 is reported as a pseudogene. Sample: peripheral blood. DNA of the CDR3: TGTGCCAGCAGCCACGAAGGGGATCACTATGGCTACACCTTC. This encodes CASSHEGDHYGYTF.